The present T cell receptor (beta chain) was sequenced within a study of T cells in Graves' hyperthyroidism and ophthalmopathy. Duration under 3 months, a NOSPECS grade of at least 4, and a Clinical Activity Score of at least 3 characterized the ophthalmopathy patients. The authors obtained PBMCs from around 11 ml of fresh peripheral blood. RNA transcripts yielded amplified TCR beta CDR3 regions. The HTBI primer set served for first-round RT-PCR of the TCR CDR3. TCRdb processed the multiplex PCR reads anew with MiXCR; each CDR3 protein has one entry. The sample holds about 640,000 distinct CDR3 sequences, 20% seen once. V was pared by 6 bases and J by 4 bases, with 16 bases between. This CDR3 has 15 amino acids. The germline V gene encodes CDR1 MNHNS and CDR2 SASEGT. Study-level results: Researchers found most expanded thyroid clonotypes above 0.001 in blood as well. A median approximately 6.5 months before onset, the model predicted ophthalmopathy.

This clonotype was recorded a few times. Antigen unknown. This clonotype was sampled from a man aged 30-40 years with Graves' ophthalmopathy. The chain combines TRBV6-1 with TRBJ1-5; tentative D call: TRBD1 (5 bases). Specimen: blood. DNA of the CDR3: TGTGCCAGCAGCCCCCGAGGCGGGGCAAATCAGCCCCAGCATTTT. This translates into CASSPRGGANQPQHF.